These 5 T cell receptor beta chains were sequenced from one sample in a study of Ad26.COV2.S vaccination and SARS-CoV-2 variants. The data were produced by immunoSEQ multiplex PCR, yet TCRdb's version contains in-frame clones alone and is incomplete. This sample has approximately 400,000 clones, with around 82% found just once. Treatment: over 15 received Ad26.COV2.S at low or high dose, single or two shots; about 5 received placebo; per-sample allocation not given. The samples were gathered on day 63 after the first injection of vaccine or placebo. Sequenced material: peripheral blood, taken in a trial of Ad26.COV2.S vaccine versus placebo. The receptors come from a person aged 18-60 years who received the Ad26.COV2.S COVID-19 vaccine or a placebo.

The chain has TRBV7-2 and TRBJ1-2, with 9 bases lining up with TRBD1. The CDR3 totals 14 residues. Germline assignment: CDR1 SGHTA and CDR2 FQGNSA. The V and J ends lost 3 bases and 3 bases, in that order; junction bases with no gene match: 2. The DNA for the CDR3 is TGTGCCAGCAGCTTGGACAGGGGATACTATGGCTACACCTTC. It yields the protein CASSLDRGYYGYTF.

This chain connects TRBV6-5 to TRBJ1-1, with a tentative D call TRBD1 (5 bases). The CDR3 runs 13 residues. Germline loops: CDR1 MNHEY, CDR2 SVGAGI. V was clipped by 6 bases and J by 1 base, with 9 bases between them. The CDR3 region is CASRFQGNTEAFF. The CDR3 nucleotides are TGTGCCAGCAGGTTTCAGGGGAACACTGAAGCTTTCTTT.

The chain combines TRBV11-1 with TRBJ2-5; D perhaps matches TRBD1 (5 bases). Trimming took off 1 base at V and 7 bases at J, with 10 bases between the two ends. The CDR3 contains 13 residues. Looked up from germline, CDR1 is SGHAT and CDR2 is FQDESV (reference sequence). The chain's CDR3 is CASSLVRQGTQYF. The CDR3 DNA is TGTGCCAGCAGCTTAGTGCGGCAGGGGACCCAGTACTTC.

This chain joins TRBV3-1 (or the pseudogene TRBV3-2) and TRBJ2-5, with D perhaps TRBD1 (7 bases). The CDR3 extends over 13 amino acids. Germline loops: CDR1 LGHDT, CDR2 YNNKEL (reference sequence). Trimming took 4 bases from V and 4 from J, leaving 10 bases between them. The DNA for the CDR3 is TGTGCCAGCAGCCCAGGGGGAGGAGAGACCCAGTACTTC. Amino acids: CASSPGGGETQYF.

The rearrangement joins TRBV7-3 to TRBJ2-6; D remains ambiguous. The germline V gene has CDR1 SGHTA and CDR2 FQGTGA. The CDR3 has 14 amino acids. Trimming cost V 5 bases and J 8 bases, with 13 bases left between them. CDR3 DNA sequence: TGTGCCAGCAGCCCCCCTGGACGAACCAACGTCCTGACTTTC. Its translation: CASSPPGRTNVLTF. The entire variable domain, with the rest obtained from reference TRBV7-3 and TRBJ2-6, is as follows: GAGVSQTPSNKVTEKGKYVELRCDPISGHTALYWYRQSLGQGPEFLIYFQGTGAADDSGLPNDRFFAVRPEGSVSTLKIQRTERGDSAVYLCASSPPGRTNVLTFGAGSRLTVL.